A single sample is the source of the 5 T cell receptor beta chains below, sequenced in a study of T-cell memory formation after mild COVID-19. TCRdb processed the 5' RACE reads anew with MiXCR; each CDR3 protein has one entry. The sample includes 100,000 to 150,000 distinct CDR3 sequences, over 15% of them seen just once. Source material: PBMCs or a T cell subset sorted from them (not recorded which). These receptors came from a man aged 18-30 years who had mild COVID-19 (a few samples of this study predate the infection). Cell type and time point are not known.

This clonotype was picked up a small number of times. This chain connects TRBV5-1 to TRBJ2-7, with 10 bases identical to TRBD1. CDR3 size: 13 residues. Germline V gene sequence: CDR1 SGHRS, CDR2 YFSETQ. The ends lost 7 bases at V and 4 bases at J; junction bases unmatched: 5. The CDR3 loop reads CASRRDRGYEQYF. DNA for the CDR3: TGCGCCAGCCGTCGGGACAGGGGTTACGAGCAGTACTTC.

The V and J genes are TRBV2 and TRBJ2-2; weak D call: TRBD2 (5 bases). This CDR3 contains 15 residues. Trimming removed 8 bases from V and 1 base from J, with 14 bases in between. The germline CDR1 and CDR2 sequences are SNHLY and FYNNEI. CDR3 sequence (DNA): TGTGCCAGCGGGGTGGAGCGGAGGAACACCGGGGAGCTGTTTTTT. It codes for CASGVERRNTGELFF.

This clonotype came up a few times. The chain carries TRBV5-1 and TRBJ1-1, with D possibly matching TRBD1 (6 bases). CDR3 length equals 14 residues. The V end was cut by 4 bases, the J end by 0 bases, with 10 bases between. Germline V lookup: CDR1 SGHRS, CDR2 YFSETQ. The CDR3 is CASSRTEMNTEAFF. DNA for the CDR3: TGCGCCAGCAGCCGGACAGAAATGAACACTGAAGCTTTCTTT. Drawing the rest from reference TRBV5-1 and TRBJ1-1, the complete variable domain is KAGVTQTPRYLIKTRGQQVTLSCSPISGHRSVSWYQQTPGQGLQFLFEYFSETQRNKGNFPGRFSGRQFSNSRSEMNVSTLELGDSALYLCASSRTEMNTEAFFGQGTRLTVV.

The chain uses TRBV27 and TRBJ1-2; 10 nucleotides agree with TRBD1. Germline V gene lookup returns CDR1 MNHEY and CDR2 SMNVEV (reference sequence). V dropped 7 bases and J dropped 3; count of bases not matched to a gene: 8. The CDR3 spans 15 residues. The CDR3 reads CASTHTTGGHYGYTF. CDR3 sequence (DNA): TGTGCCAGCACCCATACGACAGGGGGCCACTATGGCTACACCTTC.

The gene calls are TRBV5-1 and TRBJ1-6; D is undetermined. Trimming removed 0 bases from V and 9 bases from J, with 13 bases in between. The CDR3 loop spans 15 amino acids. In germline, CDR1 is SGHRS, CDR2 YFSETQ. As DNA, the CDR3 is TGCGCCAGCAGCTTGGGTCTACTGGTCGGTTCACCCCTCCACTTT. Translating gives CASSLGLLVGSPLHF.